Reported below is one TCR beta chain. This clone has a handful of counts. Its specific antigen is unknown. Within one base of it there is no much larger clone, and no base qualities were kept. CDR1 and CDR2 are read off the germline V gene as SGHRS and YFSETQ. Relative to germline, V is 2 bases shorter and J is 0 bases shorter, with 10 bases between their ends. The CDR3 has 15 amino acids, counting the end cysteine and phenylalanine. Left in the record is the CDR3 DNA by itself, 45 bases read in frame from the first base. These data are taken from a study of cytomegalovirus exposure and HLA in healthy donors (dated by TCRdb to the late 2010s). With regard to the full study: An earlier analysis of roughly 500 of the donors reported about 250 Gb of sequence data and some 120 million unique TCR beta sequences from around 200 million T cells. An early release that covered about 600 HLA-typed donors contained about 300 gigabases of sequencing data and tens of millions of unique TCR sequences. The genetic ancestry cluster associated with self-reported Caucasian donors included about 84% of the approximately 410 genotyped donors. The aim of the study was to test whether cataloging public T cell receptors could identify signatures of past pathogen exposure. The study used immunosequencing to profile the T cell repertoires of approximately 630 subjects and linked those repertoires to cytomegalovirus serostatus. Along with the approximately 620-subject first cohort, a separate validation cohort of over 90 different subjects was used. The study combined high-throughput TCR immunosequencing, statistical association of individual TCRs with disease status, and machine learning to predict cytomegalovirus infection status. To study patterns of TCR occurrence, a later analysis re-analyzed previously published TCR beta repertoires from 666 donors and added high-resolution HLA genotyping. The later analysis used no new phenotypic data to find candidate immune exposures, relying instead on TCR beta sequences and their occurrence across donors. In an earlier analysis of around 540 of the donors, high-throughput TCR beta sequencing was used to judge whether each TCR beta V gene segment behaved as functional or pseudogenic. Alongside the repertoire data, information on donor age, sex, ethnicity and CMV serostatus was compiled. Genome-wide SNP genotypes for about three fifths of the 666 donors were used in a later genetic analysis, which treated that subset as a discovery cohort. Every repertoire in the discovery cohort had been generated on one and the same sequencing platform. HLA typing covered class I and class II loci at four-digit resolution. The number of typed donors differed by locus: about 620-640 for A, B, C, DRB1 and DQB1; approximately 520 for DQA1; approximately 600 for DPA1; and roughly 490 for DPB1. Four or five DR-DQ haplotypes were handled as single units for association and clustering, since linkage in the cohort was strong. On average, about 200,000 unique TCR beta nucleotide sequences were sequenced per donor among 398 genotyped donors of the cohort, with 15% to 20% of those sequences being non-productive.

Library construction relied on the immunoSEQ multiplex PCR assay. For the multiplex PCR, a mixture combining 60 forward primers for TCR Vbeta segments and 13 reverse primers for TCR Jbeta segments was used. A multiplex PCR assay on genomic DNA amplified the CDR3 region of rearranged TCR beta genes. On the Illumina HiSeq System, the amplified TCR beta libraries were sequenced as 87-base-pair reads. Under the source paper's analysis protocol: A later analysis tallied about 77 million unique TCR beta chains across the 660 or so repertoires, and roughly 11 million of those chains were shared by two or more donors. Raw reads were error-corrected and collapsed into unique sequences by a nearest-neighbor algorithm in which closely related sequences were merged to remove PCR and sequencing errors. Alignment of CDR3 sequences to IMGT reference sequences was used to assign V, D and J gene segments. Each retained sequence needed at least a six-nucleotide match to both a V gene segment and a J gene segment. Rearrangements were called productive when the CDR3 lacked stop codons and stayed in frame with V and J; all others were non-productive. CDR3 was defined according to IMGT convention as the region running from the second conserved V-encoded cysteine to the conserved J-encoded phenylalanine. The earlier analysis of fewer than 700 of the donors excluded sequences that lacked an unambiguous match to a single V gene segment. In an earlier analysis of approximately 610 of the donors, V segments were called functional above 56.7% productive rearrangements and were called segregating when the between-donor standard deviation exceeded 5%. A statistical classification framework was developed to diagnose cytomegalovirus status using the catalog of TCR beta chain sequences. A later analysis assigned V and J genes by comparing TCR nucleotide sequences with IMGT/GENE-DB human TR gene sequences. A later analysis assigned CDR3 sequences and most-parsimonious VDJ recombination scenarios with the TCRdist pipeline. In a later analysis, every TCR beta chain was defined by the combination of its CDR3 amino acid sequence and its V-gene family, and reads without a unique V-gene family were dropped. A later analysis removed 592 highly shared, low-generation-probability nucleotide sequences to deal with suspected cross-contamination and a sequencing artifact. A later analysis calculated a clonal expansion index for each public chain from normalized within-repertoire ranks of inferred template counts. Generation probabilities in a later analysis came from a VDJ recombination model fitted to out-of-frame rearrangements, and those results were checked against IGoR. Hypergeometric tests were used in a later analysis to score TCR-TCR, TCR-HLA and TCR-CMV co-occurrence, with a repertoire-size bias correction applied to the TCR pairs. In a later analysis, false discovery rates were estimated by permuting HLA or CMV assignments 20 times. In a later analysis, co-occurring TCRs were grouped with DBSCAN, and TCRdist sequence similarity was added when clustering was performed within HLA-allele-positive subsets. Repertoires with fewer than 30,000 or more than 120,000 public chains, plus five repertoires with anomalous nucleotide sharing, were excluded from co-occurrence clustering. TCRdb retrieved this table from immuneACCESS and kept in-frame rearrangements only. Not all clones are present; in checked studies, unresolved V genes account for under half, and no reason is known for the remainder. V, J and clone size derive from that table, while D and trimming were established from the DNA sequence. The sample contains fewer than 150,000 clones, about 68% of them found a single time. The top ten clonotypes cover around a tenth of the sample.

Overall results and qualifications from the work: Across donors, most TCR sequences were observed very rarely, whereas some public TCRs were present in many individuals. The sequencing pipeline was judged likely to have produced a cluster of highly shared sequence variants as a technical artifact. It was suggested by the authors that the approach could potentially be generalized to other disease states and immunological phenotypes. Only TCR beta chains were sequenced in this cohort, and the absence of alpha or paired-chain data limited detectable features. In the study, approximately 150 TCR beta chains were listed as associated with cytomegalovirus. In vitro tests confirmed that three of the cytomegalovirus-associated TCR beta chains recognize cytomegalovirus antigens. In a later analysis, TCR association rates were found to vary across HLA loci, with the most associated TCRs seen for DRB1 alleles and the fewest for HLA-C alleles. When HLA alleles, especially DR and DQ, strongly co-occurred, TCR associations were difficult to assign to individual alleles. Linkage disequilibrium might explain the correlated functional status among segregating V segments, but an unknown experimental factor could not be ruled out. In both the original and validation cohorts, the classifier was reported to diagnose cytomegalovirus status with high specificity and sensitivity. Compared with equally common non-associated chains, HLA-associated TCR beta chains in a later analysis were more clonally expanded and had lower generation probabilities. An association between a missense DCLRE1C variant and V-gene and J-gene trimming of TCR beta chains was found in a later genetic analysis and replicated in an independent cohort. A later analysis reported that several top co-occurrence clusters appeared linked to parvovirus B19, influenza, CMV and Epstein-Barr virus. According to a later genetic analysis, donors in an Asian-associated ancestry cluster had fewer N-insertions in productive TCRs than the roughly 700-donor mean. The earlier analysis of 587 of the donors excluded roughly 16 rarely observed V segments, including chromosome 9 orphons, because counts were too low. A further reported finding was that TCR beta sequences accurately predicted the HLA-A and HLA-B alleles for most subjects in the first cohort. Because the 87-base-pair reads could not distinguish some IMGT-functional V segments, including TRBV6-2 and TRBV6-3, those segments were excluded. A later analysis associated about 17,000 TCR beta sequences with specific HLA alleles at a false discovery rate of 0.05. Because HLA typing was unavailable for some donors at each locus, only the typed subset was used in association tests. Immune exposure information for the cohort was limited to CMV serostatus. Most CMV-associated TCR beta chains appeared to be HLA-restricted in a later analysis, and the HLA associations seemed to be driven largely by CMV exposure. Roughly uniform sequencing depth across donors was assumed in presence/absence analyses, although this assumption may not hold. In an earlier analysis of about 540 of the donors, most TCR beta V segments were observed in productive rearrangements about 90% or about 30% of the time, broadly matching IMGT annotations.

The cohort comprised some 700 healthy bone marrow donors. All cohort members were sampled while nominally healthy, although unrecorded immune exposures were likely present. The donor was CMV seropositive and was included in the group of 250 to 300 seropositive cohort members. A peripheral blood sample was collected from each donor, and TCR beta sequencing was performed on peripheral blood mononuclear cells. The Qiagen DNeasy Blood Extraction Kit was used to extract genomic DNA from the blood cell samples. This clonotype was obtained from a woman aged 45-65 years in good health and CMV-seropositive. The sample taken for sequencing was PBMCs. In this chain, TRBV5-1 is recombined with TRBJ2-3; there is no confident call for the D gene. The bases read TGCGCCAGCAGCTTTCTCCCAGAAAGCACAGATACGCAGTATTTT. The encoded protein is CASSFLPESTDTQYF.